The 26 T cell receptor beta chains given below trace back to one sample, sequenced in a study of metastatic and nonmetastatic thyroid tumors. MiXCR re-clonotyped the PCR reads for TCRdb. The sample includes approximately 38,000 clones, 26% of them seen just once. Every patient underwent thyroid surgery untreated. Sequencing used blood. Source of these receptors: a female donor with papillary thyroid cancer or a benign thyroid nodule (not recorded which). Some clones in this sample may be carry-over from other donors' samples.

This clone has only a few counts. The rearrangement joins TRBV7-3 to TRBJ2-7; D gene unclear. The germline gives CDR1 SGHTA, CDR2 FQGTGA. The CDR3 consists of 15 residues. V lost 5 bases and J 3 bases, leaving 17 bases between the germline ends. CDR3 residues: CASSPQATSYYEQYF. The CDR3 region has the DNA TGTGCCAGCAGCCCCCAGGCGACCTCCTACTACGAGCAGTACTTC. Full variable domain (remainder filled in from reference TRBV7-3 and TRBJ2-7): GAGVSQTPSNKVTEKGKYVELRCDPISGHTALYWYRQSLGQGPEFLIYFQGTGAADDSGLPNDRFFAVRPEGSVSTLKIQRTERGDSAVYLCASSPQATSYYEQYFGPGTRLTVT.

This clone appeared a few times. The rearrangement joins TRBV15 to TRBJ2-7; D possibly corresponds to TRBD1 (6 bases). Germline-derived CDR1 and CDR2 are LNHNV and YYDKDF (reference sequence). Trimming took off 7 bases at V and 3 bases at J, with 16 bases between the two ends. CDR3 size: 14 residues. CDR3: CATIRFKTGYEQYF. DNA for the CDR3: TGTGCCACCATTAGGTTTAAGACAGGCTACGAGCAGTACTTC. The entire variable domain, with the rest obtained from reference TRBV15 and TRBJ2-7, is as follows: DAMVIQNPRYQVTQFGKPVTLSCSQTLNHNVMYWYQQKSSQAPKLLFHYYDKDFNNEADTPDNFQSRRPNTSFCFLDIRSPGLGDTAMYLCATIRFKTGYEQYFGPGTRLTVT.

This clone was detected many times. Given a much more abundant clone one base away, this may be a read error. This likely comes from a read error, as the CDR3 has no conserved phenylalanine or tryptophan at its end. The chain couples TRBV24-1 to TRBJ2-2; 10 nucleotides agree with TRBD1. V gave up 7 bases and J gave up 3 bases; unmatched junction bases: 1. The CDR3 consists of 14 residues. Germline V gene lookup returns CDR1 KGHDR and CDR2 SFDVKD. CDR3 region: CATSGTGDTGELFS. CDR3 in DNA: TGTGCCACCAGCGGGACAGGGGACACCGGGGAGCTGTTTTCT.

Ten or more counts support this clone. CDR3 amino acids: CASSEKRGGTEQFF. CDR3 DNA: TGTGCCAGCAGTGAAAAGCGGGGGGGGACTGAGCAGTTCTTC. The chain carries TRBV2 and TRBJ2-1; 10 bases match TRBD2. V shed 2 bases, J shed 9 bases, and the junction held 4 bases outside the gene matches. The V gene's germline CDR1 is SNHLY and CDR2 FYNNEI. CDR3 length equals 14 residues. The entire variable domain, with the rest obtained from reference TRBV2 and TRBJ2-1, is as follows: EPEVTQTPSHQVTQMGQEVILRCVPISNHLYFYWYRQILGQKVEFLVSFYNNEISEKSEIFDDQFSVERPDGSNFTLKIRSTKLEDSAMYFCASSEKRGGTEQFFGPGTRLTVL.

The rearrangement links TRBV28 to TRBJ2-7; D gene unclear. Trimming took 6 bases from V and 12 from J, leaving 18 bases between them. Per the germline V gene, CDR1 is MDHEN and CDR2 is SYDVKM. This CDR3 region has 12 residues. The CDR3 sequence is CASSPLGDWLYF. The CDR3 nucleotides read TGTGCCAGCAGCCCTCTTGGGGATTGGCTGTACTTC. The variable domain in full, completed from reference TRBV28 and TRBJ2-7, reads DVKVTQSSRYLVKRTGEKVFLECVQDMDHENMFWYRQDPGLGLRLIYFSYDVKMKEKGDIPEGYSVSREKKERFSLILESASTNQTSMYLCASSPLGDWLYFGPGTRLTVT.

This clone was observed at least ten times. J is TRBJ1-2 and V is TRBV28, with 8 bases fitting TRBD1. V gave up 6 bases and J gave up 3 bases; unmatched junction bases: 3. Germline CDR1 MDHEN, CDR2 SYDVKM. This CDR3 has 13 residues. CDR3 in amino acids: CASRDRAYYGYTF. In DNA form, the CDR3 reads TGTGCCAGCAGGGACAGGGCCTACTATGGCTACACCTTC.

This clone was counted only a few times. This chain connects TRBV12-3 or TRBV12-4 to TRBJ2-7, with D possibly being TRBD1 (5 bases). Trimming took off 2 bases at V and 7 bases at J, with 15 bases between the two ends. There are 14 residues in the CDR3. CDR3 bases: TGTGCCAGCAGTTTATTCGGACATAGCAAGGAGCAGTACTTC. Its protein product is CASSLFGHSKEQYF.

J is TRBJ2-3 and V is TRBV6-1; D possibly uses TRBD1 or TRBD2 (5 bases each). The V gene lost 3 bases and the J gene lost 6 bases, with 13 bases spanning the gap. Germline assignment: CDR1 MNHNS and CDR2 SASEGT. The CDR3 extends over 14 amino acids. CDR3 loop: CASSDSPWGDTQYF. The CDR3, as DNA: TGTGCCAGCAGTGACTCGCCATGGGGGGATACGCAGTATTTT.

The chain joins TRBV14 to TRBJ2-3; perhaps D is TRBD1 or TRBD2 (5 bases each). This CDR3 contains 18 residues. Per germline, CDR1 SGHDN and CDR2 FVKESK. Deletions cut 5 bases from V and 3 bases from J, with 24 bases between. In DNA form, the CDR3 reads TGTGCCAGCAGCGGAGAGGAGGATGGATTAGGGGCAACAGATACGCAGTATTTT. It encodes CASSGEEDGLGATDTQYF.

This clone was recorded many times. V usage is TRBV2 and J usage is TRBJ2-3; the D gene is possibly TRBD2 (5 bases). Trimming shortened V by 4 bases and J by 5 bases, and 7 bases separated the two germline ends. This CDR3 is 12 amino acids long. The germline V gene encodes CDR1 SNHLY and CDR2 FYNNEI. CDR3: CASSGREDTQYF. CDR3 DNA sequence: TGTGCCAGCAGTGGACGGGAAGATACGCAGTATTTT.

This clone was seen repeatedly, ten times or more. The chain is built from TRBV19 and TRBJ1-2; 7 bases fit TRBD1. V dropped 4 bases and J dropped 5; count of bases not matched to a gene: 7. Germline V CDR1 and CDR2: LNHDA, SQIVND (reference sequence). This CDR3 spans 14 amino acids. The CDR3 here is CASSSLQGNYGYTF. The CDR3 DNA is TGTGCCAGTAGTAGCTTACAGGGGAATTATGGCTACACCTTC.

Points on this clone: This could be a read error, since a much larger clone is one nucleotide away. This chain's CDR3 is CASSPVSGGPDMQYF. CDR3 nucleotides: TGCGCCAGCAGCCCAGTTAGCGGGGGCCCAGATATGCAGTATTTT. V is TRBV5-1 and J is TRBJ2-3; 9 bases are shared with TRBD2. Germline assignment: CDR1 SGHRS and CDR2 YFSETQ. This CDR3 is 15 amino acids long.

At least ten counts were recorded for this clone. The chain has TRBV5-4 and TRBJ2-1; 11 bases are a match to TRBD2. The CDR3 totals 16 residues. The J segment lost 3 bases and the V segment lost 3 bases, leaving 5 bases of the junction unmatched. The germline gives CDR1 SGHNT, CDR2 YYREEE (reference sequence). CDR3 sequence: CASSWKGLADYNEQFF. In DNA form, the CDR3 reads TGTGCCAGCAGCTGGAAGGGACTAGCGGACTACAATGAGCAGTTCTTC.

This clone was counted between two and nine times. The J gene is TRBJ2-7, the V gene TRBV6-1, with no clear D. Trimming pared 7 bases from V and 2 bases from J, leaving 12 bases between. The length of the CDR3 is 13 residues. CDR1 and CDR2 from the germline V gene are MNHNS and SASEGT. The CDR3 DNA reads TGTGCCAGCAACCGCGGCAGCCCCTACGAGCAGTACTTC. Its translation: CASNRGSPYEQYF.

This clone was recorded many times. The chain joins TRBV12-5 to TRBJ2-3; D may be TRBD1 (6 bases). Per germline, CDR1 LGHNT and CDR2 FRNRAP. This CDR3 comprises 15 residues. Trimming removed 3 bases at V and 1 base at J, with 11 bases between. The CDR3 DNA reads TGTGCTAGTGGTTTACAGGGTGTGGGCACAGATACGCAGTATTTT. Translated: CASGLQGVGTDTQYF.

V and J are TRBV5-1 and TRBJ2-2, with TRBD1 identical over 8 bases. The CDR3 extends over 13 amino acids. The germline gives CDR1 SGHRS, CDR2 YFSETQ. J gave up 5 bases and V 6 bases, and 3 bases lay outside the gene matches. CDR3 loop: CASTTGETGELFF. The DNA for the CDR3 is TGCGCCAGCACGACAGGGGAGACCGGGGAGCTGTTTTTT.

This chain connects TRBV7-6 to TRBJ2-5; 7 positions agree with TRBD2. CDR3 length equals 15 residues. Trimming at V came to 5 bases and at J to 3 bases, leaving 9 bases not matched to a gene. Germline CDR1 and CDR2: SGHVS and FNYEAQ. In DNA form, the CDR3 reads TGTGCCAGCAGCGCACCGGGACTAAGAAAAGAGACCCAGTACTTC. Its protein is CASSAPGLRKETQYF.

This clone was counted many times. The rearrangement joins TRBV5-5 to TRBJ2-5; the match to TRBD2 covers 7 bases. This CDR3 contains 16 residues. V shed 3 bases, J shed 5 bases, and the junction held 13 bases outside the gene matches. Germline loops: CDR1 SGHKS, CDR2 YYEKEE (reference sequence). The CDR3 is CASSSMFFGTTETQYF. In DNA form, the CDR3 reads TGTGCCAGCAGCTCTATGTTTTTCGGGACTACCGAGACCCAGTACTTC. Variable domain in full (rest from reference TRBV5-5 and TRBJ2-5): DAGVTQSPTHLIKTRGQQVTLRCSPISGHKSVSWYQQVLGQGPQFIFQYYEKEERGRGNFPDRFSARQFPNYSSELNVNALLLGDSALYLCASSSMFFGTTETQYFGPGTRLLVL.

In the case of this clone: The germline gene is not matched at one end of the junction; a read error may be the cause. Here the CDR3 DNA reads TGTGTCAGCAGTACCGGGACACCCTATCAGTACTTC. This translates into CVSSTGTPYQYF. This chain uses TRBV6-1 with TRBJ2-7, with D maybe TRBD1 (6 bases). In germline, CDR1 is MNHNS, CDR2 SASEGT. The CDR3 is made up of 12 amino acids.

This clone was seen repeatedly, ten times or more. This chain uses TRBV5-1 with TRBJ2-7; the D gene is possibly TRBD2 (5 bases). V was pared by 0 bases and J by 2 bases, with 12 bases between. The CDR3 extends over 15 amino acids. The germline gives CDR1 SGHRS, CDR2 YFSETQ. The CDR3 spells CASSLGEVGTYEQYF. The CDR3, as DNA: TGCGCCAGCAGCTTGGGGGAAGTCGGGACCTACGAGCAGTACTTC.

This clone was observed many times. The chain couples TRBV7-8 to TRBJ2-5; 7 nucleotides agree with TRBD1. This CDR3 has 14 amino acids. Germline CDR1 is SGHVS and CDR2 is FQNEAQ. Losses at the gene ends were 6 bases for V and 0 bases for J; bases not matched to a gene: 4. The CDR3: CASRQDRDQETQYF. The CDR3 DNA follows: TGTGCCAGCAGACAAGACAGGGACCAAGAGACCCAGTACTTC.

The chain has TRBV30 and TRBJ1-2; 8 bases are a match to TRBD1. This CDR3 comprises 13 residues. Germline-derived CDR1 and CDR2 are GTSNPN and SVGIG (reference sequence). With 0 bases clipped from V and 7 bases from J, the junction kept 4 bases outside the gene matches. CDR3 sequence (DNA): TGTGCCTGGAGTGTAGGTACAGGGGGTGGCTACACCTTC. It yields the protein CAWSVGTGGGYTF.

V is TRBV2 and J is TRBJ1-1; 7 bases are a match to TRBD1. The CDR3 covers 13 residues. Germline V CDR1 and CDR2: SNHLY, FYNNEI. V shed 7 bases and J 3 bases; nucleotides not matched to a gene: 5. The DNA of the CDR3 is TGTGCCAGCACCCAGGGGGGGGACACTGAAGCTTTCTTT. It yields the protein CASTQGGDTEAFF.

This clone has at least ten counts. The rearrangement links TRBV20-1 to TRBJ1-1, with D tentatively TRBD1 (6 bases). The V end was cut by 7 bases, the J end by 1 base, with 13 bases between. This CDR3 is built from 13 residues. From germline, CDR1 is DFQATT and CDR2 SNEGSKA (reference sequence). In nucleotides, the CDR3 is TGCAGTGTTCTCCCAGGGGCGAACACTGAAGCTTTCTTT. It translates to CSVLPGANTEAFF.

CDR3 nucleotides: TGCAGCGTCCTGCCCGGCGGCCCAGGCCTCCACGAGCAGTACTTC. It is translated as CSVLPGGPGLHEQYF. This chain joins TRBV29-1 and TRBJ2-7; no firm D call. The V gene lost 6 bases and the J gene lost 5 bases, with 23 bases spanning the gap. CDR1 and CDR2 from the germline V gene are SQVTM and ANQGSEA. There are 15 residues in the CDR3.

This clone was picked up a small number of times. The chain links TRBV6-2 or TRBV6-3 to TRBJ2-7; D gene unclear. The germline V and J ends were trimmed by 2 bases and 6 bases, with 11 bases remaining between them. CDR1 and CDR2 from the germline V gene are MNHEY and SVGEGT. The CDR3 spans 13 residues. CDR3 amino acids: CASSYTLSVEQYF. In nucleotides, the CDR3 is TGTGCCAGCAGTTACACATTGAGTGTCGAGCAGTACTTC.